The T cell receptor (beta chain) under discussion was sequenced for a study of T cell responses to AZD1222 COVID-19 vaccine. Measured with immunoSEQ multiplex PCR; TCRdb has only the in-frame clones, and not every one. The sample lists approximately 120,000 clones, about 90% seen once, with less than 4.5% in the top ten. For this clone: Its antigen is unknown.

Study-wide results and limits: No day 14 peak samples; only post-peak repertoires were characterized. Vaccination with two AZD1222 doses was followed by a rise in Spike-specific TCR breadth and depth. White British people made up most donors, females outnumbered males, and clonal diversity was possibly underestimated.

The sequencing here drew on peripheral blood, taken on day 0 of MenACWY control vaccination. This clonotype was obtained from an adult in good health.

CDR3 nucleotide sequence: TGTGCCAGCAGCCAAGATATTGGGGCTACAACAGATACGCAGTATTTT. Translating it yields CASSQDIGATTDTQYF. The rearrangement links TRBV3-1 (or the pseudogene TRBV3-2) to TRBJ2-3; tentative D call: TRBD1 (5 bases). CDR1 LGHDT and CDR2 YNNKEL come from the germline V gene (reference sequence). The length of the CDR3 is 16 residues. V lost 0 bases and J 3 bases, leaving 13 bases between the germline ends.